These 11 T cell receptor beta chains originate from one sample sequenced in a study of cytomegalovirus exposure and HLA in healthy donors. TCRdb's table, derived via immunoSEQ multiplex PCR, lists solely in-frame clones and lacks some. The sample carries about 63,000 clones, approximately 95% recorded once. Material: PBMCs. Receptors were obtained from a woman aged 18-29 years in good health and CMV-seropositive.

The V gene is TRBV6-1, the J gene TRBJ1-5, with D maybe TRBD1 (6 bases). The CDR3 contains 16 residues. The V and J ends lost 4 bases and 5 bases respectively, with 18 bases between them. Per the germline V gene, CDR1 is MNHNS and CDR2 is SASEGT. This chain's CDR3 is CASSGISWGRDQPQHF. In DNA, the CDR3 is TGTGCCAGCAGTGGGATTTCGTGGGGGCGCGATCAGCCCCAGCATTTT.

The chain links TRBV2 to TRBJ2-2, with 10 positions matching TRBD1. After removal of 7 bases from V and 7 bases from J, the junction contained 9 bases not matched to a gene. Per germline, CDR1 SNHLY and CDR2 FYNNEI. CDR3 size: 15 residues. The CDR3 protein is CASTRQGARNGELFF. The CDR3 region has the DNA TGTGCCAGCACCCGACAGGGGGCTAGGAACGGGGAGCTGTTTTTT. The full variable domain, completed using reference TRBV2 and TRBJ2-2, is EPEVTQTPSHQVTQMGQEVILRCVPISNHLYFYWYRQILGQKVEFLVSFYNNEISEKSEIFDDQFSVERPDGSNFTLKIRSTKLEDSAMYFCASTRQGARNGELFFGEGSRLTVL.

The chain employs TRBV30 and TRBJ1-3; D remains unclear. Germline CDR1 GTSNPN, CDR2 SVGIG (reference sequence). Trimming removed 2 bases from V and 0 bases from J, with 17 bases in between. There are 17 residues in the CDR3. CDR3 nucleotides: TGTGCCTGGAGTCGAGGGAAGGCGGTTTACTCTGGAAACACCATATATTTT. This translates into CAWSRGKAVYSGNTIYF.

This rearrangement joins TRBV30 to TRBJ2-5; 7 positions agree with TRBD1. V was pared by 0 bases and J by 1 base, with 5 bases of the junction left unmatched. The CDR3 loop spans 15 amino acids. Germline CDR1 is GTSNPN and CDR2 is SVGIG (reference sequence). Written as DNA, the CDR3 is TGTGCCTGGAGTGTGCACAGGGGCCCCCAAGAGACCCAGTACTTC. Its translation is CAWSVHRGPQETQYF.

This chain connects TRBV7-2 to TRBJ2-7; 9 bases map to TRBD2. The CDR3 is 16 amino acids. The germline V gene has CDR1 SGHTA and CDR2 FQGNSA. The J segment lost 3 bases and the V segment lost 0 bases, leaving 6 bases of the junction unmatched. The CDR3 coding sequence is TGTGCCAGCAGCTTAGCACGGAGCGGGGGGAACTACGAGCAGTACTTC. Its translation: CASSLARSGGNYEQYF.

The chain couples TRBV19 to TRBJ1-1, with D possibly being TRBD1 (6 bases). With 5 bases removed from V and 7 bases from J, the gap between germline ends came to 14 bases. CDR1 is LNHDA, CDR2 SQIVND, per germline (reference sequence). CDR3 length equals 13 residues. This chain's CDR3 is CASSATGQLEAFF. CDR3 DNA sequence: TGTGCCAGTAGTGCCACAGGACAGCTTGAAGCTTTCTTT.

The chain combines TRBV21-1 with TRBJ2-1; the tabulated D call, TRBD2, remains unverified against the DNA. TRBV21-1 is deemed a pseudogene. The CDR3 has 18 residues. CDR3 DNA sequence: TGTGCCAGCAGCAAAAGTAAGGGAGAATGGGTTTCCTACAATGAGCAGTTCTTC. Translating gives CASSKSKGEWVSYNEQFF.

The rearrangement links TRBV29-1 to TRBJ1-2; D remains unclear. Germline V lookup: CDR1 SQVTM, CDR2 ANQGSEA. This CDR3 spans 12 amino acids. Trimming left V 1 base short and J 4 bases short, with 7 bases between. The CDR3: CSVEVRLYGYTF. CDR3 nucleotides: TGCAGCGTTGAAGTTCGACTCTATGGCTACACCTTC.

The chain joins TRBV2 to TRBJ2-5, with D possibly matching TRBD2 (6 bases). The CDR3 consists of 12 residues. With 6 bases removed from V and 5 bases from J, the gap between germline ends came to 10 bases. Looked up from germline, CDR1 is SNHLY and CDR2 is FYNNEI. CDR3 protein: CASRQGGETQYF. In DNA form, the CDR3 reads TGTGCCAGCAGGCAAGGAGGGGAGACCCAGTACTTC.

The CDR3 bases are TGTGCCAGCAGCCAAGAACTACCGGCCGACAGCGAAAAACTGTTTTTT. It yields the protein CASSQELPADSEKLFF. V gene TRBV4-2 combines with J gene TRBJ1-4; possible D gene TRBD1, 5 bases. Germline CDR1 and CDR2: LGHNA and YNFKEQ. CDR3 size: 16 residues. Trimming shortened V by 0 bases and J by 8 bases, and 16 bases separated the two germline ends.

The gene calls are TRBV5-5 and TRBJ2-2; 7 bases line up with TRBD1. This CDR3 region has 15 residues. After removal of 2 bases from V and 0 bases from J, the junction contained 1 base not matched to a gene. The V gene's germline CDR1 is SGHKS and CDR2 YYEKEE (reference sequence). Written as DNA, the CDR3 is TGTGCCAGCAGCTTCCAGGGGGCGAACACCGGGGAGCTGTTTTTT. Amino acid sequence: CASSFQGANTGELFF.